This T cell receptor (beta chain) was recorded in a study of early T cells in non-severe SARS-CoV-2 infection (dated by TCRdb to the early 2020s). About the study as a whole: TCR sequencing used bulk RNA from unsorted whole blood, so alpha and beta chains could not be paired.

Overall results and qualifications from the work: Matching against VDJdb was skewed toward anti-spike CD8 responses, likely underestimated virus-specific expansions, and missed private and CD4 specificities.

The library was generated by 5' RACE. TCRdb shows the sequencer as NextSeq 500. In the TCR library protocol, unique molecular identifiers were attached to individual cDNA molecules to correct for PCR bias and sequencing error. TCR alpha and beta chains were both sequenced, and the abundances of alpha and beta sequences in each sample were closely correlated with each other. The authors' analysis ran thus. V gene, J gene and CDR3 annotation of TCR sequences was performed with Decombinator V4. Expanded TCRs were defined as changing significantly between any two time points under a Poisson model with p below 0.0001. TCR abundances were normalised to the total number of TCRs sequenced per sample and were expressed as counts per million. TRAV1-2 paired with TRAJ12, TRAJ20 or TRAJ33 defined MAIT TCRs, while TRAV10 paired with TRAJ18 defined iNKT TCRs. VDJdb, accessed 1 November 2021, was searched for CMV, EBV and SARS-CoV-2 annotated TCRs, with TCRs annotated for multiple antigens excluded. In TCRdb, the public reads were trimmed at Q25 with fastp and aligned with MiXCR, with productive beta chains retained. Under each unique CDR3 protein, matching rows form one entry showing the most common genes and DNA. The authors' filters were not applied to this entry. The table for this sample lists tens of thousands of distinct CDR3 sequences; approximately 11% of them were counted only once. 5.5% to 7% of the sample rests with the top ten.

Set within a cohort of healthcare workers in London, UK, this nested case-control study involved weekly PCR testing of nasopharyngeal swabs along with blood sampling. Between 23 and 31 March 2020, the week of the UK lockdown, healthcare workers were enrolled and then followed up weekly for as long as 16 weeks. From the cysteine up to the phenylalanine, the CDR3 has a length of 14 residues. Only the CDR3 region is kept as DNA, spanning 42 bases read in frame from base 1. From a lookup of the germline V gene, CDR1 and CDR2 are SGHAT and FQNNGV. Trimming takes 5 bases from V and 4 bases from J, and the germline ends sit 15 bases apart. This clonotype showed up just a few times. Its target antigen remains unknown. Base-call qualities are not available, and no considerably larger clone is one nucleotide away.

Input material: whole blood. The chain links TRBV11-2 with TRBJ2-7; no D gene can be assigned with confidence. The receptor comes from an adult who was a healthcare worker with PCR-confirmed SARS-CoV-2 infection or an uninfected control (not recorded which). CDR3 loop: CASSPRNVRYEQYF. The DNA is as follows: TGTGCCAGCAGCCCGAGGAACGTCCGGTACGAGCAGTACTTC.